A selection of T cell receptor beta chains follows, all from one sample in a study of OX40 agonist ivuxolimab in advanced cancers. TCRdb keeps only in-frame clones here, not all; method: immunoSEQ multiplex PCR. The repertoire holds about 73,000 clones, with around 86% as singletons. The material sequenced was CD4+ or CD8+ T cells sorted from blood, taken in a trial of the OX40 agonist ivuxolimab. These receptors were obtained from an adult with an advanced solid tumor such as melanoma, head and neck, liver or kidney cancer. CDR3s include the opening cysteine and the closing phenylalanine or tryptophan. D genes are given only for firm matches. Size values are once, few and many counts, or a class for expanded clones, and some rows have none.

NA,TRBV5-1,TRBJ2-3,TRBD1,CASSPGQGALDTQYF,TGCGCCAGCAGTCCGGGACAGGGGGCATTAGATACGCAGTATTTT
NA,TRBV10-3,TRBJ1-2,TRBD1,CAISESVQGAYGYTF,TGTGCCATCAGTGAGTCCGTACAGGGGGCCTATGGCTACACCTTC
NA,TRBV7-2,TRBJ1-1,NA,CASSFSTSTEAFF,TGTGCCAGCAGCTTTAGTACGAGCACTGAAGCTTTCTTT
NA,TRBV2,TRBJ2-7,NA,CASSEPAGISYEQYF,TGTGCCAGCAGTGAACCCGCAGGGATCTCCTACGAGCAGTACTTC
few,TRBV30,TRBJ1-1,NA,CAWRALTEAFF,TGTGCCTGGAGAGCACTCACTGAAGCTTTCTTT
NA,TRBV7-2,TRBJ2-7,TRBD1,CASSPHEGAKYEQYF,TGTGCCAGCAGCCCCCACGAGGGGGCTAAATACGAGCAGTACTTC
NA,TRBV7-2,TRBJ2-4,NA,CASSLEGGGLNIQYF,TGTGCCAGCAGCTTAGAGGGAGGGGGATTAAACATTCAGTACTTC
NA,TRBV25-1,TRBJ2-5,NA,CASSHTSSSQETQYF,TGTGCCAGCAGTCATACCAGCTCCTCGCAAGAGACCCAGTACTTC
NA,TRBV5-6,TRBJ1-4,NA,CASSFGEKLFF,TGTGCCAGCAGCTTCGGTGAAAAACTGTTTTTT
NA,TRBV7-7,TRBJ2-5,NA,CASSPRRQETQYF,TGTGCTAGCAGCCCCCGCCGACAAGAGACCCAGTACTTC
NA,TRBV18,TRBJ2-1,NA,CASSPPSRPPKDEQFF,TGTGCCAGCTCACCACCGTCGAGACCCCCGAAGGATGAGCAGTTCTTC
NA,TRBV9,TRBJ2-1,NA,CASNSPGTHMDEQFF,TGTGCCAGCAACTCCCCCGGGACGCATATGGATGAGCAGTTCTTC
NA,TRBV19,TRBJ2-4,TRBD1,CASSTGGGLGAKNIQYF,TGTGCCAGTAGTACAGGGGGCGGGTTGGGGGCCAAAAACATTCAGTACTTC
NA,TRBV2,TRBJ2-5,NA,CASSRDGGQETQYF,TGTGCCAGCAGTCGGGACGGGGGACAGGAGACCCAGTACTTC
NA,TRBV5-4,TRBJ1-4,TRBD1,CASSPRQGERLFF,TGTGCCAGCAGCCCGCGACAGGGCGAAAGACTGTTTTTT
NA,TRBV10-3,TRBJ1-1,NA,CAISGSGPEAFF,TGTGCCATCAGTGGGTCAGGTCCTGAAGCTTTCTTT
NA,TRBV9,TRBJ1-6,NA,CASSVSSSPLHF,TGTGCCAGCAGCGTTTCTAGTTCACCCCTCCACTTT
NA,TRBV2,TRBJ2-1,NA,CASSGSYNEQFF,TGTGCCAGCAGTGGGAGCTACAATGAGCAGTTCTTC
NA,TRBV11-1,TRBJ1-1,NA,CASSSQEATEAFF,TGTGCCAGCAGCTCACAGGAGGCGACGGAAGCTTTCTTT
NA,TRBV18,TRBJ1-1,TRBD1,CASGQGSDTEAFF,TGTGCCAGCGGACAGGGCTCGGACACTGAAGCTTTCTTT
NA,TRBV6-5,TRBJ2-1,NA,CASSYQGPSRDDEQFF,TGTGCCAGCAGTTACCAGGGCCCCAGCCGGGACGATGAGCAGTTCTTC
NA,TRBV30,TRBJ1-2,TRBD1,CAWRAGTGGDGAYGYTF,TGTGCCTGGAGGGCCGGGACAGGGGGCGATGGGGCCTATGGCTACACCTTC
NA,TRBV5-1,TRBJ2-7,TRBD1,CASSLDRGQYEQYF,TGCGCCAGCAGCTTGGACAGGGGGCAATACGAGCAGTACTTC
few,TRBV7-9,TRBJ1-5,TRBD1,CASSGQGGQPQHF,TGTGCCAGCAGCGGACAGGGTGGTCAGCCCCAGCATTTT
once,TRBV29-1,TRBJ1-2,NA,CSVEPSIRNGYTF,TGCAGCGTTGAACCCTCAATCAGGAATGGCTACACCTTC
once,TRBV2,TRBJ2-5,NA,CASGPQETQYF,TGTGCCAGCGGGCCCCAAGAGACCCAGTACTTC
NA,TRBV7-9,TRBJ2-2,TRBD1,CASSLNEGAGFSSGELFF,TGTGCCAGCAGCCTGAACGAGGGGGCGGGTTTCTCGTCCGGGGAGCTGTTTTTT
NA,TRBV5-1,TRBJ2-2,TRBD2,CASGTSDTGELFF,TGCGCCAGCGGGACTAGTGACACCGGGGAGCTGTTTTTT
NA,TRBV2,TRBJ2-2,TRBD2,CASRPWTSGGAGTGELFF,TGTGCCAGCAGGCCCTGGACTAGCGGGGGGGCCGGGACCGGGGAGCTGTTTTTT
NA,TRBV6-5,TRBJ2-1,NA,CASTGEQEQFF,TGTGCCAGCACCGGGGAACAGGAGCAGTTCTTC
NA,TRBV7-2,TRBJ1-5,NA,CASSFSGAGNQPQHF,TGTGCCAGCAGCTTCTCTGGGGCTGGCAATCAGCCCCAGCATTTT
NA,TRBV28,TRBJ2-3,NA,CASISTGVTQYF,TGTGCCAGCATCTCGACTGGAGTTACGCAGTATTTT
NA,TRBV5-1,TRBJ2-1,NA,CASSLAAPSRNEQFF,TGCGCCAGCAGCTTGGCTGCCCCTAGCAGGAATGAGCAGTTCTTC
NA,TRBV18,TRBJ2-5,NA,CASSPPGQRETQYF,TGTGCCAGCTCGCCACCGGGGCAGCGCGAGACCCAGTACTTC
NA,TRBV2,TRBJ2-5,NA,CASSEQGPRETQYF,TGTGCCAGCAGCGAACAGGGTCCACGGGAGACCCAGTACTTC
once,TRBV11-2,TRBJ1-2,NA,CASSSTRRTIFYGYTF,TGTGCCAGCAGCTCAACACGCCGGACAATCTTCTATGGCTACACCTTC